This TCR beta chain came from a study of blood T cell repertoires in COVID-19. Study in general: Acute and convalescent COVID-19 specimens originated in the United States, Italy and Spain. Sources were T cells, B-cell-depleted T cells, or PBMCs; the material itself was cDNA or gDNA.

CDR3 length equals 14 residues. In germline, CDR1 is KGHDR, CDR2 SFDVKD. Germline trimming cut 3 bases from V and 3 bases from J; bases unmatched to any gene: 4. This clone was observed many times. Original methodology: For nucleated cells, counts were estimated from reference gene primer amplification. Method: immunoSEQ multiplex PCR; TCRdb's copy keeps in-frame clones and lacks some. For V, J and clone size, that table is used; D and trimming come from the DNA. Of about 92,000 clones listed, 60% to 85% are singletons. Sequenced input: peripheral blood. This TCR derives from a man aged 45-65 years who had recovered from COVID-19. V is TRBV24-1 and J is TRBJ2-7; TRBD1 aligns across 7 bases. The CDR3 coding sequence is TGTGCCACCAGTGATGAGACAGGGAACTACGAGCAGTACTTC. Translating it yields CATSDETGNYEQYF.